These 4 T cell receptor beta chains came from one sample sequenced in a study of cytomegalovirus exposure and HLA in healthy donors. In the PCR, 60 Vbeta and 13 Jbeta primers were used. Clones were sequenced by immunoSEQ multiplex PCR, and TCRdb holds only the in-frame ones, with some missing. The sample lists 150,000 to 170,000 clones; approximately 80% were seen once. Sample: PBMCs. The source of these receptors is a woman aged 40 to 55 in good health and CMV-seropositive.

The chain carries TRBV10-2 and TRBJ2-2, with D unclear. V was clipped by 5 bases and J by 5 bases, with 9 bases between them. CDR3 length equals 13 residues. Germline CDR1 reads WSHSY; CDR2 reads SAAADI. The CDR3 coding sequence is TGCGCCAGCAGTAACAGTCGAACCGGGGAGCTGTTTTTT. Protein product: CASSNSRTGELFF.

DNA of the CDR3: TGTGCCAGCAAAACCCGGGACAGGGATCAAGAGACCCAGTACTTC. It translates to CASKTRDRDQETQYF. The rearrangement uses TRBV6-5 and TRBJ2-5; TRBD1 aligns across 9 bases. CDR1 and CDR2 (germline): MNHEY, SVGAGI. Trimming cost V 7 bases and J 2 bases; bases outside gene matches: 8. The CDR3 loop spans 15 amino acids.

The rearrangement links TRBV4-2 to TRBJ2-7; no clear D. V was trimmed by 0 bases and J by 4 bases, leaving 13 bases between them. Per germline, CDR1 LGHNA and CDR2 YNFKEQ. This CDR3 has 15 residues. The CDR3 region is CASSQDRSGYYEQYF. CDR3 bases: TGTGCCAGCAGCCAAGATAGGTCGGGTTATTACGAGCAGTACTTC.

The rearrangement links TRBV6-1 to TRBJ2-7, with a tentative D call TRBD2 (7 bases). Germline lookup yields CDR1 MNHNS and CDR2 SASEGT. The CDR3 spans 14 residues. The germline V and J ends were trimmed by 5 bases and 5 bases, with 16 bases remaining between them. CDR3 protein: CASSITGGRDEQYF. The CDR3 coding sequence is TGTGCCAGCAGTATAACCGGGGGGCGGGACGAGCAGTACTTC.